The next 23 T cell receptor beta chains were all read from a single sample in a study of shared clonotypes between healthy human individuals. Sequenced by immunoSEQ multiplex PCR; TCRdb stores in-frame clones only, minus some. The table includes about 1.1 million clones, approximately 80% detected once. The sample comprised memory CD4+ T cells from PBMCs. Subset reported: CD45RA-negative fraction. These receptors all stem from a man younger than 35 in good health. Some clones in this sample may be carry-over from other donors' samples.

This sequence joins TRBV29-1 and TRBJ1-2; D not certain. Trimming removed 5 bases at V and 8 bases at J, with 18 bases between. This CDR3 contains 13 residues. In germline, CDR1 is SQVTM, CDR2 ANQGSEA. The CDR3 protein is CSVLSTLAKGYTF. CDR3 bases: TGCAGCGTTCTTTCCACGCTCGCGAAGGGCTACACCTTC. Combining the CDR3 with reference TRBV29-1 and TRBJ1-2 gives the whole variable domain SAVISQKPSRDICQRGTSLTIQCQVDSQVTMMFWYRQQPGQSLTLIATANQGSEATYESGFVIDKFPISRPNLTFSTLTVSNMSPEDSSIYLCSVLSTLAKGYTFGSGTRLTVV.

The CDR3 bases are TGTGCCAGTAGTATAGTCCGGGGCGGTGACTATGGCTACACCTTC. Translation: CASSIVRGGDYGYTF. The chain is built from TRBV19 and TRBJ1-2, with a tentative D call TRBD1 (5 bases). The CDR3 sequence is 15 residues long. Germline CDR1 and CDR2: LNHDA and SQIVND (reference sequence). V lost 1 base, J lost 3 bases, and 12 bases lay in between.

V gene TRBV28 combines with J gene TRBJ1-5, with D perhaps TRBD1 (6 bases). Germline CDR1 and CDR2: MDHEN and SYDVKM. Trimming took off 10 bases at V and 11 bases at J, with 21 bases between the two ends. This CDR3 contains 13 residues. Here the CDR3 reads CAITAAGDNAQHF. As DNA, the CDR3 is TGTGCCATCACCGCAGCGGGGGACAACGCCCAGCATTTT. Variable domain in full (rest from reference TRBV28 and TRBJ1-5): DVKVTQSSRYLVKRTGEKVFLECVQDMDHENMFWYRQDPGLGLRLIYFSYDVKMKEKGDIPEGYSVSREKKERFSLILESASTNQTSMYLCAITAAGDNAQHFGDGTRLSIL.

This clone was detected only once. V usage is TRBV27 and J usage is TRBJ1-3; D call uncertain. V was pared by 5 bases and J by 2 bases, with 7 bases between. Germline V gives CDR1 MNHEY, CDR2 SMNVEV (reference sequence). This CDR3 is 13 amino acids long. Written as DNA, the CDR3 is TGTGCCAGCAGTAACCATGCTGGAAACACCATATATTTT. This gives the protein CASSNHAGNTIYF.

The chain is built from TRBV7-3 and TRBJ1-5; no definite D call. The CDR3 runs 13 residues. The germline V and J ends were trimmed by 10 bases and 4 bases, with 14 bases remaining between them. CDR1 and CDR2 (germline): SGHTA, FQGTGA. In DNA form, the CDR3 reads TGTGCCACATCGTTAGGGAATAATCAGCCCCAGCATTTT. Translating it yields CATSLGNNQPQHF.

With regard to this clone: This CDR3 is also generated by other DNA sequences in the sample. This chain uses TRBV5-1 with TRBJ2-7, with 10 bases that match TRBD1. This CDR3 spans 14 amino acids. Germline CDR1 is SGHRS and CDR2 is YFSETQ. Trimming took 0 bases from V and 5 from J; bases not matched to a gene: 2. The CDR3 nucleotides are TGCGCCAGCAGCTTGGCAGGGACAGGGGACGAGCAGTACTTC. Translation gives CASSLAGTGDEQYF. Supplemented by reference TRBV5-1 and TRBJ2-7, the full variable domain reads KAGVTQTPRYLIKTRGQQVTLSCSPISGHRSVSWYQQTPGQGLQFLFEYFSETQRNKGNFPGRFSGRQFSNSRSEMNVSTLELGDSALYLCASSLAGTGDEQYFGPGTRLTVT.

V and J are TRBV5-1 and TRBJ1-2; 8 nucleotides line up with TRBD1. V lost 3 bases and J lost 3; bases outside the gene matches: 4. The CDR3 is made up of 14 amino acids. Germline lookup yields CDR1 SGHRS and CDR2 YFSETQ. This CDR3 reads CASSSQTGDYGYTF. The CDR3 nucleotides are TGCGCCAGCAGCTCCCAGACAGGGGACTATGGCTACACCTTC.

V and J are TRBV4-1 and TRBJ1-2, with D possibly being TRBD1 (5 bases). Trimming removed 4 bases from V and 9 bases from J, with 21 bases in between. Germline assignment: CDR1 MGHRA and CDR2 YSYEKL. This CDR3 is 15 amino acids long. Here the CDR3 DNA reads TGCGCCAGCAGCCTAAGCTTTCTGGGGGGTCGGAGCTACACCTTC. Translating it yields CASSLSFLGGRSYTF.

The CDR3 loop reads CASSTGQPGYGYTF. DNA for the CDR3: TGCGCCAGCAGCACGGGACAGCCTGGGTATGGCTACACCTTC. The rearrangement links TRBV5-1 to TRBJ1-2, with 7 bases identical to TRBD1. The CDR3 consists of 14 residues. Germline CDR1 SGHRS, CDR2 YFSETQ. V lost 4 bases to trimming and J lost 5 bases; unmatched junction nucleotides: 8.

This clone was observed a handful of times. The chain carries TRBV6-6 and TRBJ2-3; D may be TRBD1 or TRBD2 (6 bases each). The CDR3 length is 15 residues. Trimming pared 4 bases from V and 6 bases from J, leaving 17 bases between. CDR1 MNHNY and CDR2 SVGAGI come from the germline V gene (reference sequence). The CDR3 DNA reads as TGTGCCAGCAGTTCAGGGGCGGCGGGAAGGGATACGCAGTATTTT. This sequence encodes CASSSGAAGRDTQYF.

This chain joins TRBV7-2 and TRBJ2-5; 9 bases are a match to TRBD1. The CDR3 consists of 17 residues. Trimming at V came to 4 bases and at J to 1 base, leaving 10 bases not matched to a gene. CDR1 SGHTA and CDR2 FQGNSA come from the germline V gene. The CDR3 coding sequence is TGTGCCAGCAGCTGGGGAGACAGGGGGGCCCCCCAAGAGACCCAGTACTTC. Translated: CASSWGDRGAPQETQYF.

The chain employs TRBV12-2 and TRBJ1-2; whether TRBD1, the table's D call, matches the DNA was not checked. TRBV12-2 represents a pseudogene. The CDR3 extends over 17 amino acids. CDR3 nucleotides: TGTGCAAGTCGCTTAAGCCCGGGACAGCGCCCTAACTATGGCTACACCTTC. It specifies CASRLSPGQRPNYGYTF.

The J gene is TRBJ2-1, the V gene TRBV6-1, with a tentative D call TRBD2 (5 bases). The CDR3 totals 15 residues. Germline-derived CDR1 and CDR2 are MNHNS and SASEGT. The V and J ends lost 7 bases and 7 bases respectively, with 20 bases between them. CDR3 loop: CASNAIGRGLNEQFF. As DNA, the CDR3 is TGTGCCAGCAACGCCATAGGGAGAGGGTTGAATGAGCAGTTCTTC.

This chain connects TRBV9 to TRBJ2-2, with 11 bases identical to TRBD2. The trim removed 2 bases at V and 4 bases at J, leaving 10 bases unmatched. Germline V gives CDR1 SGDLS, CDR2 YYNGEE. The CDR3 loop spans 18 amino acids. The CDR3 nucleotides read TGTGCCAGCAGCGTGTTAGCGGGAGGGCCCTCGTCCACCGGGGAGCTGTTTTTT. Amino acid sequence: CASSVLAGGPSSTGELFF.

As concerns this clone: Other DNA sequences in the same sample also yield this CDR3. CDR3 sequence (DNA): TGTGCCAGCAGTCGCACAGTTTATGGCTACACCTTC. The encoded protein is CASSRTVYGYTF. This sequence joins TRBV28 and TRBJ1-2, with D unresolved. V dropped 5 bases and J dropped 5 bases, with 9 bases sitting between them. CDR3 length: 12 amino acids. From germline, CDR1 is MDHEN and CDR2 SYDVKM.

The V call is TRBV28, the J call TRBJ2-2, with 10 bases matching TRBD1. This CDR3 is built from 16 residues. Germline V lookup: CDR1 MDHEN, CDR2 SYDVKM. V gave up 1 base and J gave up 3 bases; unmatched junction bases: 2. This chain's CDR3 is CASSLLGQGDTGELFF. In nucleotides, the CDR3 is TGTGCCAGCAGTTTATTAGGACAGGGGGACACCGGGGAGCTGTTTTTT.

The rearrangement joins TRBV7-2 to TRBJ2-1; 8 bases align to TRBD2. Looked up from germline, CDR1 is SGHTA and CDR2 is FQGNSA. V lost 5 bases and J lost 12; bases outside the gene matches: 15. This CDR3 spans 15 amino acids. Written as DNA, the CDR3 is TGTGCCAGCAGCCGGGAGGGAGCACCTGGGCCTGGGCAGTTCTTC. Protein sequence: CASSREGAPGPGQFF.

The genes are TRBV28 and TRBJ2-3; maybe TRBD1 (5 bases). With 6 bases removed from V and 0 bases from J, the gap between germline ends came to 7 bases. Germline V lookup: CDR1 MDHEN, CDR2 SYDVKM. This CDR3 contains 13 residues. CDR3 residues: CASSGQSTDTQYF. CDR3 sequence (DNA): TGTGCCAGCAGCGGACAAAGCACAGATACGCAGTATTTT.

This clone was recorded at least ten times. V is TRBV25-1 and J is TRBJ1-1, with 8 bases matching TRBD1. Germline V CDR1 and CDR2: MGHDK, SYGVNS. The J segment lost 4 bases and the V segment lost 5 bases, leaving 6 bases of the junction unmatched. This CDR3 is built from 14 residues. CDR3 sequence (DNA): TGTGCCAGCAGTAGGGACAGGTGGGCCACTGAAGCTTTCTTT. Its protein is CASSRDRWATEAFF.

The J gene is TRBJ1-5, the V gene TRBV19; TRBD1 aligns across 9 bases. CDR1 and CDR2 (germline): LNHDA, SQIVND (reference sequence). The V and J ends lost 5 bases and 6 bases, in that order; junction bases with no gene match: 8. This CDR3 region has 15 residues. The CDR3 bases are TGTGCCAGTAGTCCCCGGGACAGGGTGGGTCAGCCCCAGCATTTT. This gives the protein CASSPRDRVGQPQHF.

This clone showed up just a few times. The genes are TRBV7-9 and TRBJ1-5; 7 nucleotides line up with TRBD1. Germline-derived CDR1 and CDR2 are SEHNR and FQNEAQ (reference sequence). V lost 6 bases and J lost 11; bases outside the gene matches: 13. This CDR3 region has 14 residues. The CDR3 is CASSQAGRGGAQHF. The CDR3 region has the DNA TGTGCCAGCAGTCAAGCGGGCAGGGGGGGAGCCCAGCATTTT.

The chain recombines TRBV7-9 with TRBJ1-4; the D gene is possibly TRBD1 (6 bases). This CDR3 has 15 residues. With 5 bases removed from V and 3 bases from J, the gap between germline ends came to 13 bases. Germline loops: CDR1 SEHNR, CDR2 FQNEAQ (reference sequence). DNA of the CDR3: TGTGCCAGCAGCATTCAGCAGGGGCCTAATGAAAAACTGTTTTTT. It translates to CASSIQQGPNEKLFF. The whole variable domain, remainder taken from reference TRBV7-9 and TRBJ1-4, is DTGVSQNPRHKITKRGQNVTFRCDPISEHNRLYWYRQTLGQGPEFLTYFQNEAQLEKSRLLSDRFSAERPKGSFSTLEIQRTEQGDSAMYLCASSIQQGPNEKLFFGSGTQLSVL.

The chain combines TRBV27 with TRBJ1-2; D might be TRBD1 (5 bases). V shed 6 bases and J shed 5 bases, with 13 bases lying between them. Germline loops: CDR1 MNHEY, CDR2 SMNVEV (reference sequence). The CDR3 length is 13 residues. CDR3 coding DNA: TGTGCCAGCAGCATCACGGGGGGGTATGGCTACACCTTC. Protein product: CASSITGGYGYTF.